Following are 12 T cell receptor beta chains from one sample sequenced in a study of T cells in Graves' hyperthyroidism and ophthalmopathy. Using RNA transcripts as the source, TCR beta CDR3 regions were amplified. HTBI primers were employed in a first-round RT-PCR of the TCR CDR3. TCRdb called the multiplex PCR reads again in MiXCR, with one record for every CDR3 protein. The sample carries fewer than 600,000 distinct CDR3 sequences, approximately 15% recorded once. The sequenced material came from blood. Every receptor here comes from a woman aged 18-30 years with Graves' hyperthyroidism.

This clonotype was counted at least ten times. The genes are TRBV2 and TRBJ2-4, with a tentative D call TRBD2 (6 bases). This CDR3 region has 16 residues. Germline V gene lookup returns CDR1 SNHLY and CDR2 FYNNEI. V was cut by 7 bases and J by 0 bases, with 16 bases left in between. The CDR3 DNA reads TGTGCCAGCATCCCCCGCGGGGCTCTAGCCAAAAACATTCAGTACTTC. Residues: CASIPRGALAKNIQYF.

This CDR3 reads CASSLGAAGELFF. The CDR3, as DNA: TGCGCCAGCAGCTTGGGAGCGGCGGGGGAGCTGTTTTTT. V gene TRBV5-1 combines with J gene TRBJ2-2, with a tentative D call TRBD2 (5 bases). CDR1 and CDR2 (germline): SGHRS, YFSETQ. The CDR3 is 13 residues long. Trimming removed 0 bases at V and 8 bases at J, with 8 bases between.

For the CDR3, the DNA is TGTGCCAGCAGTTACGGCCGAAGAGGACTCAACAGGGGAGAGGGCAATGAAAAACTGTTTTTT. Translated: CASSYGRRGLNRGEGNEKLFF. The chain uses TRBV12-3 or TRBV12-4 and TRBJ1-4, with 7 bases identical to TRBD1. This CDR3 has 21 residues. Trimming took 4 bases from V and 5 from J; bases not matched to a gene: 25.

This clonotype was detected many times. The rearrangement joins TRBV20-1 to TRBJ1-1; perhaps TRBD1 as D (5 bases). This CDR3 is 16 amino acids long. Looked up from germline, CDR1 is DFQATT and CDR2 is SNEGSKA (reference sequence). Trimming pared 6 bases from V and 4 bases from J, leaving 24 bases between. This CDR3 reads CSAPPFRGESFTEAFF. CDR3 sequence (DNA): TGCAGTGCCCCTCCCTTTCGGGGCGAGTCCTTCACTGAAGCTTTCTTT.

This clonotype was seen ten or more times. The chain has TRBV18 and TRBJ2-1; 9 bases line up with TRBD2. Germline assignment: CDR1 KGHSH and CDR2 LQKENI. The J segment lost 7 bases and the V segment lost 7 bases, leaving 8 bases of the junction unmatched. This CDR3 has 14 amino acids. As DNA, the CDR3 is TGTGCCAGCTATTACGCGGGAGGGGAGAATGAGCAGTTCTTC. Translation gives CASYYAGGENEQFF.

The chain has TRBV20-1 and TRBJ2-3, with a possible D match to TRBD1 (6 bases). Germline V CDR1 and CDR2: DFQATT, SNEGSKA (reference sequence). The CDR3 runs to 11 residues. The ends were cut back, 2 bases at V and 12 bases at J, with 12 bases in the middle. DNA of the CDR3: TGCAGTGCTAGAAGGCAGGGGCTACAGTATTTT. It translates to CSARRQGLQYF.

This clonotype came up a few times. This rearrangement joins TRBV5-1 to TRBJ2-3; 11 bases match TRBD2. Looked up from germline, CDR1 is SGHRS and CDR2 is YFSETQ. The CDR3 spans 16 residues. V dropped 2 bases and J dropped 6; count of bases not matched to a gene: 8. The CDR3 region has the DNA TGCGCCAGCAGCTTAGGACTAGCGGGTAGTTTGGATACGCAGTATTTT. Amino acid sequence: CASSLGLAGSLDTQYF. The full variable domain, its missing parts supplied by reference TRBV5-1 and TRBJ2-3, is KAGVTQTPRYLIKTRGQQVTLSCSPISGHRSVSWYQQTPGQGLQFLFEYFSETQRNKGNFPGRFSGRQFSNSRSEMNVSTLELGDSALYLCASSLGLAGSLDTQYFGPGTRLTVL.

This clonotype was recorded at least ten times. The chain has TRBV5-1 and TRBJ2-3; D might be TRBD1 or TRBD2, each matching 5 bases. The CDR3 runs to 15 residues. Germline V gene lookup returns CDR1 SGHRS and CDR2 YFSETQ. V was clipped by 7 bases and J by 1 base, with 16 bases between them. In DNA, the CDR3 is TGCGCCAGCCAGATTGGGGGAGTTGGCACAGATACGCAGTATTTT. Its protein product is CASQIGGVGTDTQYF.

This clonotype showed up many times. The chain carries TRBV12-3 or TRBV12-4 and TRBJ2-2; 8 bases are shared with TRBD2. Unmatched junction bases numbered 8, after V lost 7 bases and J lost 7 bases. CDR3 length equals 14 residues. The CDR3 sequence: CASTPDGGGGELFF. As DNA, the CDR3 is TGTGCCAGCACCCCTGACGGGGGGGGCGGGGAGCTGTTTTTT.

This clonotype was counted many times. This CDR3 is CASSYSIIHEQYV. CDR3 bases: TGTGCCAGCAGTTACTCGATCATCCACGAGCAGTACGTC. The chain has TRBV6-5 and TRBJ2-7; D is ambiguous. The CDR3 is 13 amino acids. Germline V gene lookup returns CDR1 MNHEY and CDR2 SVGAGI. V lost 0 bases to trimming and J lost 5 bases, with 8 bases between them.

This clonotype was detected only a few times. The rearrangement uses TRBV24-1 and TRBJ2-7; D is perhaps TRBD1 or TRBD2 (5 bases each). CDR1 and CDR2 from the germline V gene are KGHDR and SFDVKD. This CDR3 is 14 amino acids long. V was trimmed by 4 bases and J by 2 bases, leaving 11 bases between them. CDR3 loop: CATSEARDPYEQYF. In DNA, the CDR3 is TGTGCCACCAGTGAAGCCCGGGACCCCTACGAGCAGTACTTC.

The V and J genes are TRBV10-3 and TRBJ1-5, with TRBD1 identical over 8 bases. The CDR3 is 14 residues long. The germline gives CDR1 ENHRY, CDR2 SYGVKD. The ends lost 6 bases at V and 3 bases at J; junction bases unmatched: 4. The CDR3 nucleotides read TGTGCCATCAGACAGGGACAGGACAATCAGCCCCAGCATTTT. Translated: CAIRQGQDNQPQHF.